These 10 T cell receptor beta chains originate from one sample sequenced in a study of shared clonotypes between healthy human individuals (dated by TCRdb to 2018 to 2021). The library came from the immunoSEQ multiplex PCR assay. The clones in this table, taken by TCRdb from immuneACCESS, are in-frame only. Not every clone is retained; where verified, under half of the shortfall comes from an unresolved V gene, and the cause of the rest is unknown. The sample table lists about 2.1 million clones, approximately 92% of them with a count of one. The ten largest clones take up about 1.6% of the sample. CD8 naive samples were CD45RO-negative cells positively selected for CCR7, giving a CD45RA+CCR7+ population that excluded TemRA cells. Sample: naive CD8+ T cells from PBMCs. The cell subset or site tag for this specimen amounts to: CD45RA+CCR7+. The source is a man between 18 and 29 years old in good health. Some clones in this sample may be carry-over from other donors' samples.

This clone has just one count. This chain joins TRBV5-1 and TRBJ1-3; TRBD1 matches at 12 bases. CDR1 and CDR2 from the germline V gene are SGHRS and YFSETQ. This CDR3 has 17 amino acids. V dropped 2 bases and J dropped 4; count of bases not matched to a gene: 7. CDR3 loop: CASSFEGQGAAGNTIYF. The CDR3 DNA sequence: TGCGCCAGCAGCTTCGAGGGACAGGGGGCAGCCGGAAACACCATATATTTT.

The chain links TRBV4-3 to TRBJ1-5; possibly TRBD1 for D (6 bases). CDR3 length equals 14 residues. Germline loops: CDR1 LGHNA, CDR2 YSLEER. The V end was cut by 4 bases, the J end by 8 bases, with 15 bases between. The CDR3 loop is CASSRLTGMEPQHF. The CDR3 region has the DNA TGCGCCAGCAGCCGGCTCACAGGGATGGAGCCCCAGCATTTT.

The chain uses TRBV27 and TRBJ2-2; TRBD1 matches 7 bases. Germline V lookup: CDR1 MNHEY, CDR2 SMNVEV (reference sequence). The CDR3 is made up of 17 amino acids. The J segment lost 1 base and the V segment lost 1 base, leaving 6 bases of the junction unmatched. CDR3 sequence reads: CASSLWPTGVNTGELFF. CDR3 coding DNA: TGTGCCAGCAGTTTATGGCCCACAGGGGTGAACACCGGGGAGCTGTTTTTT.

The J gene is TRBJ2-5, the V gene TRBV7-7; D is unclear. V was shortened by 5 bases and J by 5 bases, with 24 bases between the two germline ends. The CDR3 runs to 17 residues. The germline V gene has CDR1 SSHAT and CDR2 FNYEAQ (reference sequence). CDR3 in amino acids: CASSPPLGLVLSETQYF. The CDR3 bases are TGTGCCAGCAGCCCCCCTCTAGGGCTAGTCCTAAGTGAGACCCAGTACTTC.

The chain combines TRBV4-3 with TRBJ2-1, with 8 bases identical to TRBD1. The CDR3 runs to 18 residues. Germline V lookup: CDR1 LGHNA, CDR2 YSLEER. The V segment lost 0 bases and the J segment 3 bases; nucleotides outside the gene matches: 10. The CDR3 nucleotides are TGCGCCAGCAGCCAAGATCGGCAGGGGACAGGAATCTACAATGAGCAGTTCTTC. It specifies CASSQDRQGTGIYNEQFF.

The chain uses TRBV9 and TRBJ2-2, with TRBD1 matching over 9 bases. Germline values: CDR1 SGDLS, CDR2 YYNGEE. The V and J ends lost 3 bases and 6 bases, in that order; junction bases with no gene match: 6. This CDR3 is 15 amino acids long. The CDR3 loop reads CASSDPGQGSGELFF. The CDR3 DNA follows: TGTGCCAGCAGCGACCCGGGACAGGGATCCGGGGAGCTGTTTTTT.

The rearrangement joins TRBV7-2 to TRBJ2-1, with D unresolved. Trimming took off 2 bases at V and 8 bases at J, with 16 bases between the two ends. Germline V gene sequence: CDR1 SGHTA, CDR2 FQGNSA. The length of the CDR3 is 15 residues. DNA for the CDR3: TGTGCCAGCAGCTTATCTCGATCGCCGAGCGATGAGCAGTTCTTC. It translates to CASSLSRSPSDEQFF.

The V gene is TRBV9, the J gene TRBJ2-7; the D gene is possibly TRBD2 (6 bases). With 0 bases removed from V and 7 bases from J, the gap between germline ends came to 20 bases. CDR1 and CDR2 (germline): SGDLS, YYNGEE. There are 16 residues in the CDR3. CDR3 amino acids: CASSVGAGRMSGEQYF. The CDR3 bases are TGTGCCAGCAGCGTAGGCGCGGGGCGGATGAGTGGTGAGCAGTACTTC.

This clone was seen a single time. The rearrangement uses TRBV7-8 and TRBJ2-7; the D call may be TRBD1 or TRBD2 (6 bases each). Germline loops: CDR1 SGHVS, CDR2 FQNEAQ. V lost 4 bases and J lost 3, with 16 bases in between. The CDR3 runs to 15 residues. CDR3 amino acids: CASSWGAHLGYEQYF. Here the CDR3 DNA reads TGTGCCAGCAGCTGGGGGGCCCACCTGGGCTACGAGCAGTACTTC.

The V call is TRBV19, the J call TRBJ2-7; 10 positions match TRBD2. The CDR3 consists of 15 residues. Germline CDR1 reads LNHDA; CDR2 reads SQIVND (reference sequence). V shed 3 bases and J 2 bases; nucleotides not matched to a gene: 4. The chain's CDR3 is CASSILAGDAYEQYF. The CDR3 DNA follows: TGTGCCAGTAGTATTCTAGCGGGAGATGCCTACGAGCAGTACTTC.